The 14 T cell receptor beta chains below were found in one sample sequenced in a study of blood T cell repertoires in COVID-19. This table comes from immunoSEQ multiplex PCR, and its TCRdb copy is limited to in-frame clones, with some not included. The table lists tens of thousands of clones, approximately 90% of them singletons, with roughly 19% in the top ten. What was sequenced was peripheral blood. Source of these receptors: a man aged 50 or older in a cohort sampled during active COVID-19.

V is TRBV7-3 and J is TRBJ2-1, with D possibly being TRBD2 (6 bases). Between the trimmed V and J ends, which lost 2 bases and 11 bases, there was a span of 19 bases. Germline V gives CDR1 SGHTA, CDR2 FQGTGA. The CDR3 contains 15 residues. The CDR3 coding sequence is TGTGCCAGCAGCTTATCTCTGCGGGGCGAGATAAAGCAGTTCTTC. Its translation: CASSLSLRGEIKQFF.

The CDR3 nucleotides are TGTGCCAGCAGCGTATCAGAGGACTCGGGAGAAGAGACCCAGTACTTC. Encoded protein: CASSVSEDSGEETQYF. The chain combines TRBV9 with TRBJ2-5, with a tentative D call TRBD2 (6 bases). V lost 1 base to trimming and J lost 3 bases, with 16 bases between them. There are 16 residues in the CDR3. Germline assignment: CDR1 SGDLS and CDR2 YYNGEE.

The chain uses TRBV18 and TRBJ2-7; the match to TRBD2 covers 7 bases. CDR3 size: 15 residues. Germline V gene lookup returns CDR1 KGHSH and CDR2 LQKENI. After removal of 0 bases from V and 5 bases from J, the junction contained 7 bases not matched to a gene. CDR3 DNA sequence: TGTGCCAGCTCACCACCTAGCGGGTCCCCCCACGAGCAGTACGTC. Encoded protein: CASSPPSGSPHEQYV.

This clone appeared a single time. The gene calls are TRBV6-6 and TRBJ2-3; TRBD2 might be the D (5 bases). Germline-derived CDR1 and CDR2 are MNHNY and SVGAGI (reference sequence). The CDR3 is made up of 14 amino acids. V was clipped by 0 bases and J by 3 bases, with 7 bases between them. CDR3 in amino acids: CASSYSTGTDTQYF. The CDR3 DNA reads as TGTGCCAGCAGTTACTCGACGGGAACAGATACGCAGTATTTT.

The chain uses TRBV3-1 (or the pseudogene TRBV3-2) and TRBJ2-2, with 16 positions matching TRBD2. The CDR3 totals 17 residues. Trimming took 4 bases from V and 4 from J; bases not matched to a gene: 3. Germline V gene data show CDR1 as LGHDT and CDR2 as YNNKEL (reference sequence). CDR3 DNA: TGTGCCAGCAGCCTGGGACTAGCGGGAGGGTTCACCGGGGAGCTGTTTTTT. It codes for CASSLGLAGGFTGELFF.

The chain recombines TRBV19 with TRBJ1-6; tentative D call: TRBD1 (5 bases). Trimming cost V 0 bases and J 8 bases, with 17 bases left between them. This CDR3 has 17 residues. Germline lookup yields CDR1 LNHDA and CDR2 SQIVND (reference sequence). CDR3 in DNA: TGTGCCAGTAGTATAGATAGGAAGCGGGACCGACATTCACCCCTCCACTTT. Its translation is CASSIDRKRDRHSPLHF.

J is TRBJ2-2 and V is TRBV11-1, with 8 bases identical to TRBD2. With 5 bases clipped from V and 0 bases from J, the junction kept 2 bases outside the gene matches. Germline CDR1 and CDR2: SGHAT and FQDESV (reference sequence). The CDR3 is 15 amino acids. CDR3 loop: CASSPSGPNTGELFF. The CDR3 coding sequence is TGTGCCAGCAGCCCTAGCGGGCCGAACACCGGGGAGCTGTTTTTT.

This clone has just one count. The chain has TRBV4-3 and TRBJ1-1; D call uncertain. CDR1 is LGHNA, CDR2 YSLEER, per germline. V lost 0 bases and J lost 6, with 11 bases in between. The CDR3 length is 14 residues. CDR3 in DNA: TGCGCCAGCAGCCAAGATCTCGCGGGCGCTGAAGCTTTCTTT. Residues: CASSQDLAGAEAFF.

The chain carries TRBV11-2 and TRBJ1-3, with D perhaps matching TRBD1 (5 bases). This CDR3 has 18 residues. Per germline, CDR1 SGHAT and CDR2 FQNNGV. The germline V and J ends were trimmed by 5 bases and 0 bases, with 20 bases remaining between them. The DNA for the CDR3 is TGTGCCAGCAGCCCACGGGCGGGGGGAGCATTCTCTGGAAACACCATATATTTT. Translated: CASSPRAGGAFSGNTIYF.

The DNA of the CDR3 is TGTGCCAGCAGTTTATCAGGGGGGGGACAAGTACTCTATGGCTACACCTTC. The encoded protein is CASSLSGGGQVLYGYTF. The chain employs TRBV27 and TRBJ1-2, with D perhaps TRBD1 (6 bases). The V gene's germline CDR1 is MNHEY and CDR2 SMNVEV (reference sequence). With 0 bases removed from V and 4 bases from J, the gap between germline ends came to 18 bases. The CDR3 extends over 17 amino acids.

The chain couples TRBV6-6 to TRBJ2-3; 10 bases match TRBD2. The CDR3 sequence is 16 residues long. CDR1 and CDR2 from the germline V gene are MNHNY and SVGAGI (reference sequence). J gave up 0 bases and V 4 bases, and 4 bases lay outside the gene matches. CDR3 sequence (DNA): TGTGCCAGCAGTTCCGGACTAGCGGCCAGCACAGATACGCAGTATTTT. Residues: CASSSGLAASTDTQYF.

A single count supports this clone. The chain employs TRBV7-3 and TRBJ2-5, with D uncertain. The germline V and J ends were trimmed by 5 bases and 5 bases, with 12 bases remaining between them. This CDR3 has 13 residues. The germline gives CDR1 SGHTA, CDR2 FQGTGA. The CDR3 loop is CASSPTGGETQYF. CDR3 DNA sequence: TGTGCCAGCAGCCCTACGGGTGGGGAGACCCAGTACTTC.

The chain employs TRBV5-1 and TRBJ2-3, with 10 bases aligning to TRBD2. CDR3 length: 14 residues. CDR1 is SGHRS, CDR2 YFSETQ, per germline. Trimming removed 6 bases from V and 7 bases from J; junction bases left unmatched: 8. The CDR3 protein is CASTAGGARNTQYF. The CDR3 DNA is TGCGCCAGCACAGCGGGGGGGGCTCGGAATACGCAGTATTTT. The full variable domain, with the rest looked up from reference TRBV5-1 and TRBJ2-3, is KAGVTQTPRYLIKTRGQQVTLSCSPISGHRSVSWYQQTPGQGLQFLFEYFSETQRNKGNFPGRFSGRQFSNSRSEMNVSTLELGDSALYLCASTAGGARNTQYFGPGTRLTVL.

This clone is a singleton in its sample. The chain uses TRBV6-5 and TRBJ1-3; D remains ambiguous. The CDR3 sequence is 15 residues long. The germline CDR1 and CDR2 sequences are MNHEY and SVGAGI. With 6 bases removed from V and 4 bases from J, the gap between germline ends came to 16 bases. The CDR3 reads CASSADSPTGNTIYF. The CDR3 DNA sequence: TGTGCCAGCAGCGCAGACTCTCCTACCGGAAACACCATATATTTT.